This note documents a single TCR beta chain sequence. Which antigen it targets is not known. The input lacks base qualities; no much larger clone sits a single base away. Peripheral blood samples were provided by related bone marrow donors on the day of marrow donation. Mononuclear cells from peripheral blood and bone marrow were separated by Ficoll-Hypaque density centrifugation and then cryopreserved. These data originate in a study of T cells after posttransplantation cyclophosphamide (TCRdb year 2016). Looking at the study overall: Using TRB sequencing, the study followed how the T cell repertoire reconstituted after myeloablative bone marrow transplantation in which posttransplantation cyclophosphamide served as GVHD prophylaxis. Samples from 35 to 45 PTCy-treated patients, along with samples from 15 to 20 of their related bone marrow donors, underwent antigen receptor sequencing. Blood from all 35 or so PTCy patients who had 1-year posttransplant specimens underwent TRB sequencing. TRB sequencing was also done on up to roughly 3 additional blood samples from 2 to 5.2 years after transplant in 3 patients, and on pretransplant blood from 4 patients. Because TRA and TRB clonality correlated tightly in 9 samples, later TCR analyses were limited to TRB. Public TRB sequences were compared against a database of over 3,500 sequences linked to responses to pathogens, tumor antigens, self-antigens and alloantigens. Broad study findings and their caveats: The TRB repertoires of T cells infiltrating skin or the GI tract showed only limited overlap with the TRB repertoires found in blood. Donor-recipient similarity was low at 1-2 months but increased during the first year, and donor CD8+ memory clones often dominated later blood repertoires. Across 45 patients, recipient CMV seropositivity and CMV reactivation were highly associated with TRB clonality; PTCy diversity was similar to CNI/methotrexate controls.

TRB sequencing was run on genomic DNA with either the immunoSEQ assay at survey resolution or the hsTCRB kit. The source study handled its data this way. The immunoSEQ software was used for initial read processing, and the LymphoSeq R package was used for repertoire analyses. Clonality was calculated as 1 minus normalized Shannon entropy, and the Gini coefficient was also calculated for each TRB dataset. To infer phenotypes in unsorted samples, TRB sequences from sorted subsets of the recipient or donor were mapped onto unsorted samples from the same recipient. TCRdb provides this immuneACCESS table in a form limited to in-frame rearrangements. Some clones are lacking; in checked studies, under half of them reflect an unresolved V gene, and why the rest are absent is not known. V, J and clone size are taken as reported in that table, and D and trimming were inferred from the DNA itself. Recorded for this sample are just over 65,000 clones; about 94% of them occurred a single time. The ten largest clones represent approximately 2.7% of the sample.

The sample consisted of PBMCs. This clonotype originated in a woman aged 30 to 39 in good health and a related stem cell transplant donor.

The sequenced DNA is TGTGCCAGCAGCCTATTCGACAGGGGAGAGACCCAGTACTTC. It specifies CASSLFDRGETQYF. The sequence is built from TRBV5-5 and TRBJ2-5; TRBD1 aligns with 8 central bases. After removal of 4 bases from V and 4 bases from J, the junction retains 6 bases not matched to a gene. According to the germline V gene (reference sequence), CDR1 reads SGHKS and CDR2 reads YYEKEE. Spanning cysteine to phenylalanine, the CDR3 consists of 14 amino acids. Just CDR3 DNA is preserved here, 42 bases in frame from base 1. The variable domain in full, with residues beyond the CDR3 obtained from the reference TRBV5-5 and TRBJ2-5 genes, is DAGVTQSPTHLIKTRGQQVTLRCSPISGHKSVSWYQQVLGQGPQFIFQYYEKEERGRGNFPDRFSARQFPNYSSELNVNALLLGDSALYLCASSLFDRGETQYFGPGTRLLVL.